The 3 T cell receptor beta chains presented below share a single source sample, sequenced in a study of shared clonotypes between healthy human individuals. TCRdb keeps only in-frame clones here, not all; method: immunoSEQ multiplex PCR. This sample carries around 530,000 clones, 70% to 80% of them seen once, and the ten largest clones take about 11%. Source material: PBMCs. These receptors were collected from a woman between 35 and 50 years old in good health. Some clones in this sample may be carry-over from other donors' samples.

The V and J genes are TRBV25-1 and TRBJ2-2; D is perhaps TRBD2 (7 bases). The CDR3 consists of 15 residues. CDR1 and CDR2 (germline): MGHDK, SYGVNS. Deletions cut 1 base from V and 5 bases from J, with 11 bases between. The CDR3 nucleotides are TGTGCCAGCAGTGAATCGGGGGGCCGGACCGGGGAGCTGTTTTTT. Translation gives CASSESGGRTGELFF. The complete variable domain, with remaining parts taken from reference TRBV25-1 and TRBJ2-2, reads EADIYQTPRYLVIGTGKKITLECSQTMGHDKMYWYQQDPGMELHLIHYSYGVNSTEKGDLSSESTVSRIRTEHFPLTLESARPSHTSQYLCASSESGGRTGELFFGEGSRLTVL.

The rearrangement links TRBV18 to TRBJ1-4, with D possibly being TRBD1 (5 bases). Germline V CDR1 and CDR2: KGHSH, LQKENI. Trimming took off 6 bases at V and 0 bases at J, with 11 bases between the two ends. This CDR3 has 15 amino acids. The CDR3 DNA reads TGTGCCAGCTCTCCCTCGGGGGCAACTAATGAAAAACTGTTTTTT. Translation: CASSPSGATNEKLFF.

This chain uses TRBV5-4 with TRBJ2-5, with 7 positions matching TRBD2. The CDR3 length is 16 residues. The V gene's germline CDR1 is SGHNT and CDR2 YYREEE (reference sequence). The J segment lost 5 bases and the V segment lost 2 bases, leaving 12 bases of the junction unmatched. CDR3 sequence: CASSFGGRAFPETQYF. The CDR3 DNA sequence: TGTGCCAGCAGCTTCGGTGGGAGGGCCTTTCCGGAGACCCAGTACTTC.